The present TCR beta chain was sequenced within a study of blood T cell repertoires in COVID-19. The V end was cut by 7 bases, the J end by 8 bases, with 21 bases between. Germline V gene data show CDR1 as MDHEN and CDR2 as SYDVKM. There are 15 residues in the CDR3. Only a few counts were recorded for this clone. The assay was immunoSEQ multiplex PCR, and TCRdb's table has in-frame clones only and misses some. The sample has about 130,000 clones; about 81% are singletons. The origin of this receptor is a man aged 35 to 55 with acute COVID-19. What was sequenced was PBMCs or T cells enriched from blood (not recorded which). The rearrangement uses TRBV28 and TRBJ2-1, with TRBD2 as a possible D gene (5 bases). The CDR3 nucleotides read TGTGCCAGCACTCGGGCCGGGAAAAGTCCGGATGAGCAGTTCTTC. This translates into CASTRAGKSPDEQFF.